This TCR beta chain was captured by sequencing in a study of blood T cells in healthy people across ages. This clonotype was picked up one time. CDR3 length: 17 residues. V was cut by 7 bases and J by 0 bases, with 18 bases left in between. The germline V gene encodes CDR1 LGHDT and CDR2 YNNKEL (reference sequence). The authors ran a second PCR of roughly 6 to 11 cycles using a sample-barcoded 5' primer and a J-beta primer mix. TCRdb fed the 5' RACE reads into MiXCR, producing one record per CDR3 protein. Altogether approximately 600,000 distinct CDR3 sequences are present, roughly 50% being singletons, with the ten largest covering approximately 40%.

The specimen sequenced was blood. V gene TRBV3-1 combines with J gene TRBJ2-2; a possible D gene is TRBD2 (6 bases). This TCR derives from a man aged 55-75 years in good health. CDR3 residues: CASNTLGGVANTGELFF. CDR3 coding DNA: TGTGCCAGCAACACCCTTGGAGGGGTCGCGAACACCGGGGAGCTGTTTTTT.